These 8 T cell receptor beta chains came from one sample sequenced in a study of CD8 T cells in Susac syndrome. RNA in amounts of roughly 0.5 to 1 ug was reverse transcribed with random hexamers. MiXCR was run by TCRdb on the immunoSEQ multiplex PCR reads, yielding one entry per CDR3 protein. The sample holds about 140,000 distinct CDR3 sequences, roughly 94% seen once. The material sequenced was CD4+ T cells from PBMCs. The receptors stem from a human donor with Susac syndrome.

This chain joins TRBV18 and TRBJ1-1; D unresolved. V lost 3 bases, J lost 7 bases, and 12 bases lay in between. Germline V gives CDR1 KGHSH, CDR2 LQKENI. The CDR3 covers 13 residues. CDR3 sequence: CASSPSLDGEAFF. CDR3 coding DNA: TGTGCCAGCTCACCTTCTCTGGACGGTGAAGCTTTCTTT. The variable domain in full, with the rest retrieved from reference TRBV18 and TRBJ1-1, is NAGVMQNPRHLVRRRGQEARLRCSPMKGHSHVYWYRQLPEEGLKFMVYLQKENIIDESGMPKERFSAEFPKEGPSILRIQQVVRGDSAAYFCASSPSLDGEAFFGQGTRLTVV.

The gene calls are TRBV12-3 or TRBV12-4 and TRBJ2-7; maybe TRBD1 (5 bases). CDR3 size: 12 residues. V was shortened by 6 bases and J by 4 bases, with 10 bases between the two germline ends. The CDR3 bases are TGTGCCAGCAGAGAAGGGGATTACGAGCAGTACTTC. Amino acid sequence: CASREGDYEQYF.

V is TRBV30 and J is TRBJ1-6; perhaps TRBD1 as D (5 bases). V was shortened by 0 bases and J by 11 bases, with 11 bases between the two germline ends. Germline V gene sequence: CDR1 GTSNPN, CDR2 SVGIG (reference sequence). The CDR3 totals 13 residues. CDR3: CAWSVRGGPPLHF. CDR3 nucleotides: TGTGCCTGGAGTGTAAGGGGAGGGCCACCCCTCCACTTT.

This rearrangement joins TRBV3-1 to TRBJ1-6; unclear D gene. The CDR3 extends over 14 amino acids. Trimming shortened V by 1 base and J by 9 bases, and 10 bases separated the two germline ends. Germline lookup yields CDR1 LGHDT and CDR2 YNNKEL (reference sequence). CDR3 residues: CASSQGPGRSPLHF. The CDR3 nucleotides read TGTGCCAGCAGCCAAGGACCGGGCCGTTCACCCCTCCACTTT.

The chain joins TRBV4-1 to TRBJ2-1; 9 bases align to TRBD1. This CDR3 has 16 residues. Germline CDR1 is MGHRA and CDR2 is YSYEKL. Trimming cost V 0 bases and J 6 bases; bases outside gene matches: 6. CDR3 loop: CASSQDRDRVVNEQFF. CDR3 coding DNA: TGCGCCAGCAGCCAAGACCGGGACAGGGTGGTCAATGAGCAGTTCTTC.

The chain employs TRBV9 and TRBJ1-1, with D unclear. The CDR3 spans 13 residues. The germline V and J ends were trimmed by 2 bases and 0 bases, with 5 bases remaining between them. Germline V gene lookup returns CDR1 SGDLS and CDR2 YYNGEE. The CDR3 bases are TGTGCCAGCAGCGTCTATATGAACACTGAAGCTTTCTTT. As protein: CASSVYMNTEAFF. The full variable domain, with the rest looked up from reference TRBV9 and TRBJ1-1, is DSGVTQTPKHLITATGQRVTLRCSPRSGDLSVYWYQQSLDQGLQFLIQYYNGEERAKGNILERFSAQQFPDLHSELNLSSLELGDSALYFCASSVYMNTEAFFGQGTRLTVV.

The V call is TRBV20-1, the J call TRBJ2-2; D is undetermined. This CDR3 has 12 residues. V lost 6 bases to trimming and J lost 7 bases, with 12 bases between them. The V gene's germline CDR1 is DFQATT and CDR2 SNEGSKA (reference sequence). DNA for the CDR3: TGCAGTGCCCGAAGGGAAAACGGGGAGCTGTTTTTT. It yields the protein CSARRENGELFF.

The chain couples TRBV9 to TRBJ2-6; D is unclear. V lost 1 base to trimming and J lost 2 bases, with 1 base between them. CDR1 and CDR2 (germline): SGDLS, YYNGEE. This CDR3 region has 13 residues. The CDR3 sequence is CASSVPGANVLTF. The CDR3 region has the DNA TGTGCCAGCAGCGTACCTGGGGCCAACGTCCTGACTTTC.